This entry is about one TCR beta chain. V shed 5 bases, J shed 7 bases, and the junction held 8 bases outside the gene matches. The CDR3 loop spans 15 amino acids. Germline V CDR1 and CDR2: KGHSH, LQKENI. Sequencing used immunoSEQ multiplex PCR; TCRdb keeps in-frame clones, though not all of them. Among roughly 200,000 clones listed, 70% to 90% were seen once. The sample originates from a study of blood T cell repertoires in COVID-19. The clonotype originates from a human donor with active or convalescent COVID-19. The donor label of this sample is uncertain. The sample was peripheral blood. The V call is TRBV18, the J call TRBJ1-6, with 7 bases matching TRBD1. The DNA for the CDR3 is TGTGCCAGCTCAACGACAGGGTCGACGAATTCACCCCTCCACTTT. Protein sequence: CASSTTGSTNSPLHF. The entire variable domain, with the rest obtained from reference TRBV18 and TRBJ1-6, is as follows: NAGVMQNPRHLVRRRGQEARLRCSPMKGHSHVYWYRQLPEEGLKFMVYLQKENIIDESGMPKERFSAEFPKEGPSILRIQQVVRGDSAAYFCASSTTGSTNSPLHFGNGTRLTVT.